This TCR beta chain derives from a study of shared clonotypes between healthy human individuals. As for the study in general: A donor's plate count was three for CD4 naive and three for CD4 memory; CD8 naive had two and CD8 memory one.

Data came from immunoSEQ multiplex PCR; TCRdb stores just in-frame clones and leaves some out. The data contain about 2 million clones, 95% of them seen just once; the ten biggest clones take up roughly 0.13%. Per the germline V gene, CDR1 is SGHDT and CDR2 is YYEEEE. Trimming at V came to 2 bases and at J to 4 bases, leaving 6 bases not matched to a gene. The CDR3 has 16 residues. The study, taken as a whole, reports: It was the non-shared clonotypes that had lower generation probabilities than clonotypes shared by all four donors.

As to this clone: Its matching antigen is unknown.

This chain links TRBV5-6 with TRBJ2-5, with 12 bases that match TRBD1. Sequencing was performed on naive CD4+ T cells sorted from blood. The subset was: CD45RA+ positively selected. The clonotype originates from a man between 18 and 35 years old in good health. This chain's CDR3 is CASSFGDRGLGETQYF. Written as DNA, the CDR3 is TGTGCCAGCAGCTTTGGGGACAGGGGGCTTGGAGAGACCCAGTACTTC.